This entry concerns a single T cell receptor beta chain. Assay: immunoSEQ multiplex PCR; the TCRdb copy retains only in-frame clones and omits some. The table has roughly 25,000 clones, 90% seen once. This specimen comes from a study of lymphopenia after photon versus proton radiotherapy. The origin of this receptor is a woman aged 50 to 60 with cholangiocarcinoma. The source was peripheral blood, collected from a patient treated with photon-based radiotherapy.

The CDR3 is CASSPPTAYWETQYF. The CDR3 DNA reads as TGTGCCAGCAGTCCTCCCACCGCGTACTGGGAGACCCAGTACTTC. The V call is TRBV25-1, the J call TRBJ2-5; no firm D call. Germline V gene lookup returns CDR1 MGHDK and CDR2 SYGVNS. V lost 5 bases and J lost 5, with 18 bases in between. There are 15 residues in the CDR3.